This entry lists 20 T cell receptor beta chains sequenced from one sample in a study of shared clonotypes between healthy human individuals. Assay used: immunoSEQ multiplex PCR; TCRdb lists only in-frame clones, some missing. There are about 470,000 clones in the sample; about 76% occur only once, and around 13% lies in the top ten. Specimen: PBMCs. All receptors come from a woman aged 35 to 49 in good health. Some clones in this sample may be carry-over from other donors' samples.

The gene calls are TRBV14 and TRBJ2-5; possible D gene TRBD2, 5 bases. The germline gives CDR1 SGHDN, CDR2 FVKESK. The CDR3 is 12 residues long. Trimming removed 1 base at V and 7 bases at J, with 7 bases between. The CDR3 protein is CASSQVEGTQYF. The DNA for the CDR3 is TGTGCCAGCAGCCAAGTTGAGGGGACCCAGTACTTC.

The V gene is TRBV7-2, the J gene TRBJ2-6; D not resolved. The germline V and J ends were trimmed by 2 bases and 0 bases, with 14 bases remaining between them. The CDR3 runs to 18 residues. Germline V gene sequence: CDR1 SGHTA, CDR2 FQGNSA. CDR3 sequence: CASSLKALSISGANVLTF. The CDR3 region has the DNA TGTGCCAGCAGCTTAAAGGCTCTCAGTATCTCTGGGGCCAACGTCCTGACTTTC.

This chain links TRBV28 with TRBJ2-3; D not resolved. V was trimmed by 8 bases and J by 0 bases, leaving 9 bases between them. The CDR3 loop spans 13 amino acids. Germline lookup yields CDR1 MDHEN and CDR2 SYDVKM. CDR3 in DNA: TGTGCCAGCCGTACCTCTAGCACAGATACGCAGTATTTT. This translates into CASRTSSTDTQYF.

The chain couples TRBV27 to TRBJ2-7; possibly TRBD1 for D (5 bases). The CDR3 loop spans 13 amino acids. The V and J ends lost 8 bases and 5 bases respectively, with 16 bases between them. Germline-derived CDR1 and CDR2 are MNHEY and SMNVEV (reference sequence). CDR3 in amino acids: CASGSGQGHEQYF. CDR3 DNA sequence: TGTGCCAGCGGATCAGGGCAGGGCCACGAGCAGTACTTC.

The genes are TRBV10-3 and TRBJ2-2; no firm D call. The V gene's germline CDR1 is ENHRY and CDR2 SYGVKD. The CDR3 extends over 16 amino acids. The ends were cut back, 0 bases at V and 2 bases at J, with 10 bases in the middle. Here the CDR3 DNA reads TGTGCCATCAGTGAGTCGATTAGGGTTAACACCGGGGAGCTGTTTTTT. Its translation is CAISESIRVNTGELFF.

This clone was observed at least ten times. The chain recombines TRBV7-9 with TRBJ2-7; the D gene is possibly TRBD2 (6 bases). CDR1 SEHNR and CDR2 FQNEAQ come from the germline V gene (reference sequence). The CDR3 is 16 residues long. V was shortened by 1 base and J by 0 bases, with 13 bases between the two germline ends. The CDR3 coding sequence is TGTGCCAGCAGCTTAGATTATAGCGGAAGCTCCTACGAGCAGTACTTC. The encoded protein is CASSLDYSGSSYEQYF.

The chain links TRBV9 to TRBJ2-1; the D gene is possibly TRBD1 (5 bases). Looked up from germline, CDR1 is SGDLS and CDR2 is YYNGEE. The germline V and J ends were trimmed by 0 bases and 8 bases, with 18 bases remaining between them. The CDR3 has 16 residues. The CDR3 sequence is CASSVVGGRGNDEQFF. DNA for the CDR3: TGTGCCAGCAGCGTAGTGGGCGGAAGGGGAAACGATGAGCAGTTCTTC.

The chain links TRBV7-2 to TRBJ1-2, with D uncertain. CDR1 is SGHTA and CDR2 is FQGNSA in the germline V gene. Trimming took off 0 bases at V and 8 bases at J, with 10 bases between the two ends. CDR3 size: 13 residues. The CDR3 sequence is CASSLAGMWGYTF. The CDR3 DNA reads as TGTGCCAGCAGCTTAGCAGGGATGTGGGGCTACACCTTC.

J is TRBJ2-1 and V is TRBV6-5; D is possibly TRBD1 or TRBD2 (7 bases each). V gave up 9 bases and J gave up 3 bases, with 18 bases separating them. The germline V gene encodes CDR1 MNHEY and CDR2 SVGAGI. There are 15 residues in the CDR3. CDR3 loop: CASNRGGSGYNEQFF. In DNA, the CDR3 is TGTGCCAGTAACAGGGGCGGGAGCGGCTACAATGAGCAGTTCTTC.

The chain couples TRBV19 to TRBJ1-5, with D perhaps matching TRBD1 (5 bases). Germline V lookup: CDR1 LNHDA, CDR2 SQIVND (reference sequence). The CDR3 runs 15 residues. V was cut by 10 bases and J by 0 bases, with 16 bases left in between. The CDR3 nucleotides are TGTGCCACCAGAAATCCGGGACCTAGCAATCAGCCCCAGCATTTT. Protein sequence: CATRNPGPSNQPQHF. Complete variable domain (other parts from reference TRBV19 and TRBJ1-5): DGGITQSPKYLFRKEGQNVTLSCEQNLNHDAMYWYRQDPGQGLRLIYYSQIVNDFQKGDIAEGYSVSREKKESFPLTVTSAQKNPTAFYLCATRNPGPSNQPQHFGDGTRLSIL.

The gene calls are TRBV5-6 and TRBJ2-3; possible D gene TRBD1, 5 bases. CDR1 and CDR2 from the germline V gene are SGHDT and YYEEEE. The CDR3 runs to 15 residues. V lost 2 bases and J lost 0, with 10 bases in between. The CDR3 DNA reads TGTGCCAGCAGCTTCGGACATTCTAGCACAGATACGCAGTATTTT. This gives the protein CASSFGHSSTDTQYF.

The CDR3 sequence is CASSLFSLASGRGVDEQFF. Written as DNA, the CDR3 is TGTGCCAGCAGTTTATTCTCGTTGGCTAGCGGGAGGGGTGTAGATGAGCAGTTCTTC. The rearrangement links TRBV27 to TRBJ2-1, with 12 positions matching TRBD2. Unmatched junction bases numbered 15, after V lost 1 base and J lost 8 bases. Germline CDR1 and CDR2: MNHEY and SMNVEV (reference sequence). The CDR3 is 19 amino acids.

V and J are TRBV5-1 and TRBJ2-3, with a weak D call TRBD2 (6 bases). The CDR3 totals 13 residues. V gave up 3 bases and J gave up 5 bases, with 10 bases separating them. The germline CDR1 and CDR2 sequences are SGHRS and YFSETQ. As DNA, the CDR3 is TGCGCCAGCAGCTGGGGGGAAGGAGATACGCAGTATTTT. It specifies CASSWGEGDTQYF. Looking up the rest from reference TRBV5-1 and TRBJ2-3 gives the full variable domain: KAGVTQTPRYLIKTRGQQVTLSCSPISGHRSVSWYQQTPGQGLQFLFEYFSETQRNKGNFPGRFSGRQFSNSRSEMNVSTLELGDSALYLCASSWGEGDTQYFGPGTRLTVL.

The rearrangement uses TRBV4-1 and TRBJ2-3, with 9 bases identical to TRBD2. With 3 bases clipped from V and 4 bases from J, the junction kept 8 bases outside the gene matches. The CDR3 spans 16 residues. In germline, CDR1 is MGHRA, CDR2 YSYEKL. CDR3 loop: CASSQAVSGRADTQYF. DNA for the CDR3: TGCGCCAGCAGCCAGGCGGTTAGCGGGAGAGCAGATACGCAGTATTTT.

CDR3 DNA: TGTGCCTGGAGTGTGGCGATCCTAGCGGGAGAGGGCATTCAGTACTTC. Its protein is CAWSVAILAGEGIQYF. The chain employs TRBV30 and TRBJ2-4, with 10 bases matching TRBD2. Germline V CDR1 and CDR2: GTSNPN, SVGIG (reference sequence). J was trimmed by 9 bases and V by 0 bases; bases with no gene match: 11. This CDR3 spans 16 amino acids. Filled out from reference TRBV30 and TRBJ2-4, the complete variable domain reads SQTIHQWPATLVQPVGSPLSLECTVEGTSNPNLYWYRQAAGRGLQLLFYSVGIGQISSEVPQNLSASRPQDRQFILSSKKLLLSDSGFYLCAWSVAILAGEGIQYFGAGTRLSVL.

The chain carries TRBV7-9 and TRBJ1-4; 8 nucleotides match TRBD1. CDR1 SEHNR and CDR2 FQNEAQ come from the germline V gene (reference sequence). The ends lost 4 bases at V and 4 bases at J; junction bases unmatched: 11. CDR3 size: 17 residues. The CDR3 nucleotides are TGTGCCAGCAGCTCGGACAGGGTCGCTACGTATAATGAAAAACTGTTTTTT. This gives the protein CASSSDRVATYNEKLFF. Full variable domain (rest looked up from reference TRBV7-9 and TRBJ1-4): DTGVSQNPRHKITKRGQNVTFRCDPISEHNRLYWYRQTLGQGPEFLTYFQNEAQLEKSRLLSDRFSAERPKGSFSTLEIQRTEQGDSAMYLCASSSDRVATYNEKLFFGSGTQLSVL.

This clone was recorded once. This chain joins TRBV7-2 and TRBJ2-5; 9 positions agree with TRBD2. From germline, CDR1 is SGHTA and CDR2 FQGNSA. The junction had 11 bases not matched to a gene; V was cut back by 5 bases and J by 7 bases. CDR3 length: 15 amino acids. The CDR3 DNA reads TGTGCCAGCAGCCCCCGGAGAGCGGGAGGTGGGACCCAGTACTTC. This sequence encodes CASSPRRAGGGTQYF.

This chain connects TRBV30 to TRBJ1-1, with 7 bases aligning to TRBD1. The CDR3 is made up of 14 amino acids. Unmatched junction bases numbered 11, after V lost 2 bases and J lost 8 bases. Germline V gene lookup returns CDR1 GTSNPN and CDR2 SVGIG (reference sequence). As DNA, the CDR3 is TGTGCCTGGAGTTCCGGGACAGTGGGTTCCGAAGCTTTCTTT. Translating gives CAWSSGTVGSEAFF.

For this clone: An end of the junction differs from the germline gene, which may be a read error. This chain joins TRBV10-3 and TRBJ1-1; D gene ambiguous. Germline-derived CDR1 and CDR2 are ENHRY and SYGVKD. There are 13 residues in the CDR3. The CDR3 nucleotides are TGTGCCATCAGTGAAGCAGCGAACACTGAAGCCTTCTTT. Translating gives CAISEAANTEAFF.

This chain joins TRBV4-3 and TRBJ2-7; 10 bases are shared with TRBD2. There are 15 residues in the CDR3. Germline-derived CDR1 and CDR2 are LGHNA and YSLEER. Trimming cost V 5 bases and J 1 base; bases outside gene matches: 5. The CDR3 DNA follows: TGCGCCAGCAGCAAAGGACTAGCGGAATCCTACGAGCAGTACTTC. The encoded protein is CASSKGLAESYEQYF.